The 9 T cell receptor beta chains below come from one sample, sequenced in a study of T cell changes during pregnancy in multiple sclerosis. Data came from immunoSEQ multiplex PCR; TCRdb stores just in-frame clones and leaves some out. This sample has about 75,000 clones, with 90% to 95% found just once. The material sequenced was CD4+ T cells from peripheral blood mononuclear cells, taken after pregnancy. Every receptor here comes from a female donor with multiple sclerosis, enrolled in a pregnancy study.

The CDR3 DNA is TGTGCCAGCAGTTACATGACGGGAGCGGGGGAGACCCAGTACTTC. It is translated as CASSYMTGAGETQYF. The chain uses TRBV6-6 and TRBJ2-5, with 7 bases matching TRBD2. The CDR3 has 15 amino acids. The germline CDR1 and CDR2 sequences are MNHNY and SVGAGI (reference sequence). V gave up 2 bases and J gave up 5 bases; unmatched junction bases: 8.

This clone appeared once. The chain couples TRBV7-2 to TRBJ2-7, with TRBD2 as a possible D gene (6 bases). Germline V gives CDR1 SGHTA, CDR2 FQGNSA. With 2 bases removed from V and 4 bases from J, the gap between germline ends came to 12 bases. The CDR3 sequence is 14 residues long. The CDR3 coding sequence is TGTGCCAGCAGCTTACAAACGGGAGCTTACGAGCAGTACTTC. This encodes CASSLQTGAYEQYF.

This sequence joins TRBV5-1 and TRBJ2-1; the D gene is possibly TRBD2 (5 bases). CDR1 and CDR2 from the germline V gene are SGHRS and YFSETQ. V lost 0 bases to trimming and J lost 0 bases, with 10 bases between them. This CDR3 has 16 residues. The CDR3 protein is CASSLGGANSYNEQFF. In DNA form, the CDR3 reads TGCGCCAGCAGCTTGGGGGGAGCAAACTCCTACAATGAGCAGTTCTTC. The variable domain in full, completed from reference TRBV5-1 and TRBJ2-1, reads KAGVTQTPRYLIKTRGQQVTLSCSPISGHRSVSWYQQTPGQGLQFLFEYFSETQRNKGNFPGRFSGRQFSNSRSEMNVSTLELGDSALYLCASSLGGANSYNEQFFGPGTRLTVL.

This rearrangement joins TRBV7-8 to TRBJ1-3; D unresolved. The V gene lost 5 bases and the J gene lost 0 bases, with 11 bases spanning the gap. The CDR3 extends over 15 amino acids. CDR1 is SGHVS, CDR2 FQNEAQ, per germline. The CDR3 nucleotides read TGTGCCAGCAGCCTCGCCGGGATCTCTGGAAACACCATATATTTT. Protein: CASSLAGISGNTIYF. Together with reference TRBV7-8 and TRBJ1-3, the CDR3 gives the full variable domain: GAGVSQSPRYKVAKRGQDVALRCDPISGHVSLFWYQQALGQGPEFLTYFQNEAQLDKSGLPSDRFFAERPEGSVSTLKIQRTQQEDSAVYLCASSLAGISGNTIYFGEGSWLTVV.

The V call is TRBV6-1, the J call TRBJ1-3, with no clear D. CDR3 length: 18 residues. V was cut by 0 bases and J by 0 bases, with 15 bases left in between. Per the germline V gene, CDR1 is MNHNS and CDR2 is SASEGT. CDR3 sequence reads: CASSEARWAGRSGNTIYF. CDR3 DNA: TGTGCCAGCAGTGAAGCGCGATGGGCAGGCCGCTCTGGAAACACCATATATTTT.

This chain uses TRBV5-1 with TRBJ2-1; 16 bases align to TRBD2. In germline, CDR1 is SGHRS, CDR2 YFSETQ. The CDR3 loop spans 20 amino acids. The trim removed 0 bases at V and 5 bases at J, leaving 11 bases unmatched. The CDR3 sequence: CASSLDEPGLAGGTDNEQFF. CDR3 DNA sequence: TGCGCCAGCAGCTTGGACGAACCGGGACTAGCGGGAGGGACAGACAATGAGCAGTTCTTC.

The CDR3, as DNA: TGTGCCAGCACCGGGGTAGCTAACTATGGCTACACCTTC. The encoded protein is CASTGVANYGYTF. The rearrangement joins TRBV25-1 to TRBJ1-2; D not certain. This CDR3 region has 13 residues. In germline, CDR1 is MGHDK, CDR2 SYGVNS. The V and J ends lost 7 bases and 0 bases respectively, with 9 bases between them.

This chain connects TRBV19 to TRBJ1-1, with a weak D call TRBD1 (6 bases). This CDR3 is built from 15 residues. The V end lost 4 bases, the J end lost 1 base, and 13 bases lay between the germline ends. Germline lookup yields CDR1 LNHDA and CDR2 SQIVND (reference sequence). The CDR3 spells CASSKGVSRNTEAFF. The CDR3 bases are TGTGCCAGTAGTAAGGGGGTAAGTCGGAACACTGAAGCTTTCTTT.

The chain employs TRBV19 and TRBJ2-7, with 13 positions matching TRBD2. The CDR3 contains 16 residues. Germline V gene data show CDR1 as LNHDA and CDR2 as SQIVND (reference sequence). V was pared by 1 base and J by 3 bases, with 3 bases of the junction left unmatched. The CDR3 DNA reads TGTGCCAGTAGTATAGGGGGACTAGCGGGGTACTACGAGCAGTACTTC. Protein sequence: CASSIGGLAGYYEQYF.